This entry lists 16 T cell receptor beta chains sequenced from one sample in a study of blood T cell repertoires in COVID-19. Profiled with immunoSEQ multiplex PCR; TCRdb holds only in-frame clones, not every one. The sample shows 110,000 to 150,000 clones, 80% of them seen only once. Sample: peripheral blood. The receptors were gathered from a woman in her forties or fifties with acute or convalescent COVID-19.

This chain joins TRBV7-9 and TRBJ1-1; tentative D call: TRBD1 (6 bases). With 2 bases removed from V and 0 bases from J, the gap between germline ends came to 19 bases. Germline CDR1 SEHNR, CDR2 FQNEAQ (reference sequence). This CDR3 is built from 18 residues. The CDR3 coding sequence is TGTGCCAGCAGCTTAAGGATCCTGGACAGAACCATGAACACTGAAGCTTTCTTT. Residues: CASSLRILDRTMNTEAFF.

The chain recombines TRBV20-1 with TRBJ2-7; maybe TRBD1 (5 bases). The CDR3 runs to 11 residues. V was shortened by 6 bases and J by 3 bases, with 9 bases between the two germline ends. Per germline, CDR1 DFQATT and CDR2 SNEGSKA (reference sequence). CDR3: CSAHDSYEQYF. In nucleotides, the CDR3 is TGCAGTGCCCACGACAGCTACGAGCAGTACTTC.

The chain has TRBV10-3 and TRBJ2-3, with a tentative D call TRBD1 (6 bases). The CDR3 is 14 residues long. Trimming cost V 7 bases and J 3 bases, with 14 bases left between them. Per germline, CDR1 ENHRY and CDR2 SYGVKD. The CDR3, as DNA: TGTGCCATCACCCAGGGGCGGGTGACAGATACGCAGTATTTT. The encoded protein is CAITQGRVTDTQYF.

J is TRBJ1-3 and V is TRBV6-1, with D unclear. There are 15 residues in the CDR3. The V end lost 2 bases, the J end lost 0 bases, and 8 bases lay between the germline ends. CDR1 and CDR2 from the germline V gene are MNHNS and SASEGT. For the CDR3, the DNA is TGTGCCAGCAGTGAACAGGCGTACTCTGGAAACACCATATATTTT. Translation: CASSEQAYSGNTIYF.

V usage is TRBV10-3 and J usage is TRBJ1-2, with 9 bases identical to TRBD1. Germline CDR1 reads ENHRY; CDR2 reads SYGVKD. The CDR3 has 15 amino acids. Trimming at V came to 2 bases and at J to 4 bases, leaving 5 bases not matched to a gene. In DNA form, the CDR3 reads TGTGCCATCAGTGAGAGGACAGGGGAAGGCTATGGCTACACCTTC. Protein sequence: CAISERTGEGYGYTF.

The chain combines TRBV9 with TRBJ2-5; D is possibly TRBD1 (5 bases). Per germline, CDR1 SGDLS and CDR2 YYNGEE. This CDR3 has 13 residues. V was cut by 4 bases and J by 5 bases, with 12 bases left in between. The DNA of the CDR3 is TGTGCCAGCAGCCCAGGGATTACGGAGACCCAGTACTTC. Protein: CASSPGITETQYF.

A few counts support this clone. CDR3 protein: CASIPGTTSFGYTF. Written as DNA, the CDR3 is TGTGCCAGTATCCCCGGGACAACCAGCTTCGGCTACACCTTC. The J gene is TRBJ1-2, the V gene TRBV19, with a weak D call TRBD1 (6 bases). The germline V gene has CDR1 LNHDA and CDR2 SQIVND (reference sequence). V gave up 7 bases and J gave up 8 bases, with 20 bases separating them. The CDR3 totals 14 residues.

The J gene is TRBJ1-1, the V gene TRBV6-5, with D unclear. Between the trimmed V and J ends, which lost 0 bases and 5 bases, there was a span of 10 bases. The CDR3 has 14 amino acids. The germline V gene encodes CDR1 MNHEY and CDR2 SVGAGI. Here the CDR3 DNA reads TGTGCCAGCAGTTACTCGCCGGGGAGGACTGAAGCTTTCTTT. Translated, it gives CASSYSPGRTEAFF.

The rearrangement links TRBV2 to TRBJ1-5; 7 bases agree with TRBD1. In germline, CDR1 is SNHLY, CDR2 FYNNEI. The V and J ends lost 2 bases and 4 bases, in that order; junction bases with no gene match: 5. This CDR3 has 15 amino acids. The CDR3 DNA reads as TGTGCCAGCAGTGAAATGGGACAGCCGAATCAGCCCCAGCATTTT. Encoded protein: CASSEMGQPNQPQHF.

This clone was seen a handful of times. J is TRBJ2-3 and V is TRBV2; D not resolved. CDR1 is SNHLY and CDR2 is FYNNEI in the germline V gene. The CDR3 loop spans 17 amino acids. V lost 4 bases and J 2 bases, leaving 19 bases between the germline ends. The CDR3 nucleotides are TGTGCCAGCAGTGGTTTCGAGGTCCCCAAGTCCACAGATACGCAGTATTTT. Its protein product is CASSGFEVPKSTDTQYF.

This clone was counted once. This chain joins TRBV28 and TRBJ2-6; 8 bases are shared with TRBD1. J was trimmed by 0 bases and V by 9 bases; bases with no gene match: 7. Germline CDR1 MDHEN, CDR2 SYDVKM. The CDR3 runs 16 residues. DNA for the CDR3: TGTGCCAGTGGACAGGGTGGGGACTCTGGGGCCAACGTCCTGACTTTC. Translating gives CASGQGGDSGANVLTF. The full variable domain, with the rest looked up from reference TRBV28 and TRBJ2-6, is DVKVTQSSRYLVKRTGEKVFLECVQDMDHENMFWYRQDPGLGLRLIYFSYDVKMKEKGDIPEGYSVSREKKERFSLILESASTNQTSMYLCASGQGGDSGANVLTFGAGSRLTVL.

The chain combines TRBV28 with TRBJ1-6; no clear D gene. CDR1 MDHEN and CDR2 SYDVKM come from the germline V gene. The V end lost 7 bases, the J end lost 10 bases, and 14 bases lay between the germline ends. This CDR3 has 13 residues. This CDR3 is CASTPPGYSPLHF. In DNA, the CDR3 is TGTGCCAGCACCCCCCCGGGGTACTCACCCCTCCACTTT.

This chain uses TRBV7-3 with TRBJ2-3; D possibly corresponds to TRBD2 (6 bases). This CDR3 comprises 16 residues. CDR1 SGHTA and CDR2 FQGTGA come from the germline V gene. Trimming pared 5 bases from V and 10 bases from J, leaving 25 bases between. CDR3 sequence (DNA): TGTGCCAGCAGCAGGGGCCGGGACTCGATCGGCGGTGCGCAGTATTTT. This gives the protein CASSRGRDSIGGAQYF.

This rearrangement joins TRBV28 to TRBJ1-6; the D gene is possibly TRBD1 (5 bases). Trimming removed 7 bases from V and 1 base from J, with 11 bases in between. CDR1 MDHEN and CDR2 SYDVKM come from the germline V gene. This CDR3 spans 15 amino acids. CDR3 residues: CASKKGVSYNSPLHF. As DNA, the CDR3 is TGTGCCAGCAAAAAAGGGGTTTCCTATAATTCACCCCTCCACTTT.

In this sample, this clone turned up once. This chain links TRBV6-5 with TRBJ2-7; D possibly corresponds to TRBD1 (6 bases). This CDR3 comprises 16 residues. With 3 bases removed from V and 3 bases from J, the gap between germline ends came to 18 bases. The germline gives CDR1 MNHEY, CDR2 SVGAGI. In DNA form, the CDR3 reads TGTGCCAGCAGTTATCCTCGCGGCCAGGGACACTACGAGCAGTACTTC. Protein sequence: CASSYPRGQGHYEQYF.

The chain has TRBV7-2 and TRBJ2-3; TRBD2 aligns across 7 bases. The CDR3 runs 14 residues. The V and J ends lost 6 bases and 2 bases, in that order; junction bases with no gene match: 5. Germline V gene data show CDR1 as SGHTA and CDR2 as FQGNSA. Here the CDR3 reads CASRKGLYTDTQYF. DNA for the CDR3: TGTGCCAGCAGGAAGGGACTATACACAGATACGCAGTATTTT.